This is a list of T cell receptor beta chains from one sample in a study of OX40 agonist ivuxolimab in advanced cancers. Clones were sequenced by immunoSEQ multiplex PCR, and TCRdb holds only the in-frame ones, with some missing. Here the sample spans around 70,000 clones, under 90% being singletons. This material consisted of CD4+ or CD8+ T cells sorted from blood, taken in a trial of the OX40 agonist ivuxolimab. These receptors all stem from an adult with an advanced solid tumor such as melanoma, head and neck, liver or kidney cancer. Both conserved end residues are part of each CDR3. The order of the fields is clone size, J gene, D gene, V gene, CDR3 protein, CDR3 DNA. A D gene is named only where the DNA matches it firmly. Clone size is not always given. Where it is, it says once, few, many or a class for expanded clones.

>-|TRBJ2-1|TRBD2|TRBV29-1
CSVAVGAGVGSNEQFF
TGCAGCGTAGCAGTAGGAGCGGGAGTGGGATCGAATGAGCAGTTCTTC
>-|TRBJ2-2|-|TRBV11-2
CASSLGRGYTGELFF
TGTGCCAGCAGCTTGGGCAGGGGTTACACCGGGGAGCTGTTTTTT
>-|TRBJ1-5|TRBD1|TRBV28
CASSSDRVVQTSNQPQHF
TGTGCCAGCAGTTCGGACAGGGTAGTACAAACGAGCAATCAGCCCCAGCATTTT
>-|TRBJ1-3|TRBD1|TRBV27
CATKGQGTAGNTIYF
TGTGCCACCAAGGGACAGGGGACCGCCGGAAACACCATATATTTT
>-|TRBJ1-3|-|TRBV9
CASSVEAGSGNTIYF
TGTGCCAGCAGCGTAGAGGCAGGGAGCGGAAACACCATATATTTT
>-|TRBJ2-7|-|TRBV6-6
CASSYSTGTEQYF
TGTGCCAGCAGTTACTCCACAGGGACCGAGCAGTACTTC
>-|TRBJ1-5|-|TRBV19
CASSIGGLNQPQHF
TGTGCCAGTAGTATTGGGGGTCTCAATCAGCCCCAGCATTTT
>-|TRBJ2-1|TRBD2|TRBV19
CASSWVAGGYNEQFF
TGTGCCAGTAGTTGGGTAGCGGGAGGGTACAATGAGCAGTTCTTC
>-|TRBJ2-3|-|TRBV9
CASSVVGLEDTQYF
TGTGCCAGCAGCGTAGTAGGGCTGGAAGATACGCAGTATTTT
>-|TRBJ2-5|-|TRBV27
CASSLSPEQETQYF
TGTGCCAGCAGTTTATCTCCAGAACAAGAGACCCAGTACTTC
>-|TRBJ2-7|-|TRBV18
CASSPAPAYEQYF
TGTGCCAGCTCACCCGCCCCAGCTTACGAGCAGTACTTC
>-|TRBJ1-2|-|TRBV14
CASSRTGGYGYTF
TGTGCCAGCAGCCGCACGGGGGGCTATGGCTACACCTTC
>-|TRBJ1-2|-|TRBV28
CASSDTRISFGYTF
TGTGCCAGCAGTGATACAAGAATCTCCTTTGGCTACACCTTC
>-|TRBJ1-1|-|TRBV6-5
CASSYFVWGAEAFF
TGTGCCAGCAGTTACTTCGTCTGGGGCGCTGAAGCTTTCTTT
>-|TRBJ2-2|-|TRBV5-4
CASTERYTGELFF
TGTGCCAGCACCGAGCGGTACACCGGGGAGCTGTTTTTT
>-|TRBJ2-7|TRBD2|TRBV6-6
CASSYSTSSYEQYF
TGTGCCAGCAGTTACTCGACTAGCAGCTACGAGCAGTACTTC
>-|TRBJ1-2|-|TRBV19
CASSIEDGLSYGYTF
TGTGCCAGTAGTATAGAGGACGGCCTCAGCTATGGCTACACCTTC
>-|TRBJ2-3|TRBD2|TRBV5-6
CASSLSGGTTDTQYF
TGTGCCAGCAGCTTGTCGGGGGGGACCACAGATACGCAGTATTTT
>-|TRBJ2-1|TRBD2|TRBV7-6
CASSTSGSSYNEQFF
TGTGCCAGCAGCACTAGCGGTAGCTCCTACAATGAGCAGTTCTTC
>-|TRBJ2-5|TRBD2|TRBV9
CASSVVGTSGPFPPPQYF
TGTGCCAGCAGCGTAGTGGGGACTAGCGGGCCCTTCCCCCCGCCCCAGTACTTC
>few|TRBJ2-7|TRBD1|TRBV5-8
CATTPGQYTYEQYF
TGTGCCACCACTCCGGGACAGTATACCTACGAGCAGTACTTC
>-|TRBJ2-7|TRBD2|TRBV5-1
CASSLGQGGASYEQYF
TGCGCCAGCAGCTTGGGTCAGGGAGGGGCCTCCTACGAGCAGTACTTC
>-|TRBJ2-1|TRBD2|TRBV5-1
CASSPVSPSGRHEQFF
TGCGCCAGCAGCCCCGTATCGCCTAGCGGGAGACATGAGCAGTTCTTC
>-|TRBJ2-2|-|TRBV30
CAWSVRPNTGELFF
TGTGCCTGGAGTGTACGACCGAACACCGGGGAGCTGTTTTTT
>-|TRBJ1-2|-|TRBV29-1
CSVVTDRVYGYTF
TGCAGCGTTGTAACCGATCGGGTCTATGGCTACACCTTC
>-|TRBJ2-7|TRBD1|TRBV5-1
CASSLDRGPSYEQYF
TGCGCCAGCAGCTTGGACAGGGGTCCTTCCTACGAGCAGTACTTC
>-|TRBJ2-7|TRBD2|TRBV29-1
CSVELAGKVQKYF
TGCAGCGTTGAGTTAGCGGGCAAGGTCCAAAAGTACTTC
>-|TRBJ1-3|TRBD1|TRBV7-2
CASSLFGTGTGNTIYF
TGTGCCAGCAGCTTGTTCGGGACAGGGACTGGAAACACCATATATTTT
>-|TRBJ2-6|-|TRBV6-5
CASSYDRLGANVLTF
TGTGCCAGCAGTTACGATAGGTTGGGGGCCAACGTCCTGACTTTC
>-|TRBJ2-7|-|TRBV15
CATSPRTRLYEQYF
TGTGCCACCAGCCCCCGGACAAGATTGTACGAGCAGTACTTC
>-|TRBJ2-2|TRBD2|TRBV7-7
CASSPTSGGAAGELFF
TGTGCTAGCAGCCCAACTAGCGGGGGGGCTGCCGGGGAGCTGTTTTTT
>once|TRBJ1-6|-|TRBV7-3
CASSLFNSPLHF
TGTGCCAGCAGCTTATTTAATTCACCCCTCCACTTT
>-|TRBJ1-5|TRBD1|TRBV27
CASSLLGTGLNQPQHF
TGTGCCAGCAGTTTACTCGGGACAGGCCTCAATCAGCCCCAGCATTTT
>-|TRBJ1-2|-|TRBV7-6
CASSLEGYGYTF
TGTGCCAGCAGCTTAGAGGGGTATGGCTACACCTTC
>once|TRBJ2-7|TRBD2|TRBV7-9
CASSLSGASTYEQYF
TGTGCCAGCAGCCTTAGCGGGGCCAGTACCTACGAGCAGTACTTC
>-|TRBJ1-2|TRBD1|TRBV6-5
CASRKPTGTGGGYTF
TGTGCCAGCAGAAAACCGACGGGGACAGGGGGTGGCTACACCTTC
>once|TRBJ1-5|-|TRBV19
CASEGPGASQPQHF
TGTGCCAGTGAAGGTCCAGGGGCAAGTCAGCCCCAGCATTTT
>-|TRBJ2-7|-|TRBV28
CASSLDLDPSYEQYF
TGTGCCAGCAGTTTAGATCTGGATCCATCCTACGAGCAGTACTTC
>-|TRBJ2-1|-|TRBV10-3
CAIWASSYNEQFF
TGTGCCATCTGGGCTTCCTCCTACAATGAGCAGTTCTTC
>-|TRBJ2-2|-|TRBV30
CAWSDFTGELFF
TGTGCCTGGAGTGACTTCACCGGGGAGCTGTTTTTT
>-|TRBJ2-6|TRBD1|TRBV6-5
CASSPDRARANVLTF
TGTGCCAGCAGCCCGGACAGGGCACGGGCCAACGTCCTGACTTTC
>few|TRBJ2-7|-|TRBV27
CASSFGRLREQYF
TGTGCCAGCAGTTTCGGTCGGCTTCGCGAGCAGTACTTC
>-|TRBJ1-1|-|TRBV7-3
CASSPHTNTEAFF
TGTGCCAGCAGCCCTCATACGAACACTGAAGCTTTCTTT
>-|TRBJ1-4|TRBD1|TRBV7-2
CASSFSGTGRGEKLFF
TGTGCCAGCAGCTTCTCCGGGACAGGTCGGGGAGAGAAACTGTTTTTT
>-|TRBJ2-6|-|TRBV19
CASIRGSSGANVLTF
TGTGCCAGTATCAGGGGATCCTCTGGGGCCAACGTCCTGACTTTC
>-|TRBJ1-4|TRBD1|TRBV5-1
CASSKGQRVEKLFF
TGCGCCAGCAGCAAGGGACAGCGTGTTGAAAAACTGTTTTTT